This T cell receptor (beta chain) is drawn from a study of shared clonotypes between healthy human individuals. Study summary: Sampling drew on donors who were two women and a few men aged 18 to 49.

The data were produced by immunoSEQ multiplex PCR, yet TCRdb's version contains in-frame clones alone and is incomplete. The sample records a few million clones, approximately 93% being singletons. In regard to this clone: What it binds is unknown.

General observations from the study: Among donors, the sharing of clonotypes was expected to be influenced by sequencing depth. Some naive CD4 clonotypes, about 5%, turned up in common across a handful of donors.

V shed 0 bases and J 4 bases; nucleotides not matched to a gene: 3. CDR1 is SGDLS and CDR2 is YYNGEE in the germline V gene. The CDR3 is 15 residues long. The V gene is TRBV9, the J gene TRBJ2-2; 7 positions match TRBD2. The source of this sequence is a young man in good health. Some clones in this sample may be carry-over from other donors' samples. The sequencing input was naive CD4+ T cells from PBMCs. Noted subset: CD45RA+ positively selected. CDR3 sequence reads: CASSVAGGSTGELFF. CDR3 coding DNA: TGTGCCAGCAGCGTAGCGGGAGGATCCACCGGGGAGCTGTTTTTT.